Each of the 32 T cell receptor beta chains below was sequenced from the same sample in a study of molecular identifiers for immune sequencing clone quantification. Via MiXCR, TCRdb re-called the PCR reads, giving one row per CDR3 protein. Here the sample spans a few hundred thousand distinct CDR3 sequences, about 25% being singletons. Sequenced: naive CD8+ T cells from blood, with Jurkat cell RNA spiked in. Subset reported: FACS-sorted CD8+CD4-CCR7+CD45RA+ naive T cells. The receptors originated from a human donor in good health. Some libraries in this study had Jurkat cell RNA spiked in.

V and J are TRBV28 and TRBJ2-7; 7 bases are shared with TRBD1. Germline loops: CDR1 MDHEN, CDR2 SYDVKM. CDR3 length: 14 amino acids. After removal of 6 bases from V and 5 bases from J, the junction contained 10 bases not matched to a gene. CDR3: CASSSPGQKDEQYF. For the CDR3, the DNA is TGTGCCAGCAGCTCACCGGGACAGAAAGACGAGCAGTACTTC.

The V and J genes are TRBV5-5 and TRBJ1-5, with unresolved D. Germline V lookup: CDR1 SGHKS, CDR2 YYEKEE (reference sequence). V dropped 0 bases and J dropped 4 bases, with 11 bases sitting between them. The CDR3 is made up of 15 amino acids. This CDR3 is CASSLVVGDNQPQHF. CDR3 coding DNA: TGTGCCAGCAGCTTGGTTGTGGGAGATAATCAGCCCCAGCATTTT.

This clonotype was seen a few times. V is TRBV28 and J is TRBJ1-3; D possibly corresponds to TRBD1 (6 bases). This CDR3 comprises 15 residues. The V and J ends lost 3 bases and 0 bases respectively, with 9 bases between them. CDR1 and CDR2 from the germline V gene are MDHEN and SYDVKM. The CDR3 protein is CASSLWTDSGNTIYF. For the CDR3, the DNA is TGTGCCAGCAGTTTGTGGACAGACTCTGGAAACACCATATATTTT.

Ten or more counts support this clonotype. This chain joins TRBV29-1 and TRBJ1-3; D perhaps matches TRBD1 (5 bases). Germline lookup yields CDR1 SQVTM and CDR2 ANQGSEA. V shed 6 bases and J shed 0 bases, with 12 bases lying between them. The CDR3 runs to 14 residues. The CDR3 loop reads CSVQTESSGNTIYF. The DNA of the CDR3 is TGCAGCGTCCAGACAGAGAGCTCTGGAAACACCATATATTTT.

This clonotype appeared a few times. V is TRBV15 and J is TRBJ2-2; TRBD2 aligns across 7 bases. Germline V gives CDR1 LNHNV, CDR2 YYDKDF (reference sequence). Losses at the gene ends were 3 bases for V and 7 bases for J; bases not matched to a gene: 5. The CDR3 totals 14 residues. CDR3: CATSRERDSGELFF. CDR3 coding DNA: TGTGCCACCAGCAGGGAGCGGGATAGCGGGGAGCTGTTTTTT.

Many counts were recorded for this clonotype. CDR3 amino acids: CASSQGVVYEQYF. The CDR3 nucleotides are TGCGCCAGCAGCCAGGGGGTTGTATACGAGCAGTACTTC. V usage is TRBV4-1 and J usage is TRBJ2-7; D possibly uses TRBD1 or TRBD2 (5 bases each). The CDR3 consists of 13 residues. The V end lost 3 bases, the J end lost 4 bases, and 10 bases lay between the germline ends. Per germline, CDR1 MGHRA and CDR2 YSYEKL.

This clonotype was observed a few times. This chain joins TRBV14 and TRBJ1-2; D is perhaps TRBD1 (6 bases). V gave up 5 bases and J gave up 6 bases, with 16 bases separating them. The CDR3 extends over 14 amino acids. The germline CDR1 and CDR2 sequences are SGHDN and FVKESK. The CDR3 region is CASSETPGENGYTF. CDR3 DNA sequence: TGTGCCAGCAGCGAAACCCCAGGGGAGAATGGCTACACCTTC.

In its sample, this clonotype was seen a few times. The chain carries TRBV15 and TRBJ2-1, with no clear D. Germline V gene data show CDR1 as LNHNV and CDR2 as YYDKDF (reference sequence). CDR3 length equals 17 residues. The V and J ends lost 0 bases and 4 bases respectively, with 16 bases between them. Here the CDR3 reads CATSRDLGRTVYNEQFF. In nucleotides, the CDR3 is TGTGCCACCAGCAGAGATCTAGGGCGGACGGTGTACAATGAGCAGTTCTTC. Filled out from reference TRBV15 and TRBJ2-1, the complete variable domain reads DAMVIQNPRYQVTQFGKPVTLSCSQTLNHNVMYWYQQKSSQAPKLLFHYYDKDFNNEADTPDNFQSRRPNTSFCFLDIRSPGLGDTAMYLCATSRDLGRTVYNEQFFGPGTRLTVL.

This clonotype was recorded at least ten times. The chain employs TRBV13 and TRBJ2-7; TRBD2 matches at 9 bases. The CDR3 contains 14 residues. V was clipped by 4 bases and J by 4 bases; unmatched bases: 5. The germline CDR1 and CDR2 sequences are PRHDT and FYEKMQ (reference sequence). CDR3 sequence (DNA): TGTGCCAGCAGCTATAGCGGGAGTCAGTACGAGCAGTACTTC. The encoded protein is CASSYSGSQYEQYF.

On this clonotype itself: This sequence may be a read error, since a much larger clone differs from it by one base. J is TRBJ1-5 and V is TRBV6-6; 7 bases line up with TRBD1. The CDR3 spans 15 residues. J lost 0 bases, V lost 6 bases, and 5 bases had no gene match. Per the germline V gene, CDR1 is MNHNY and CDR2 is SVGAGI (reference sequence). The CDR3 DNA reads as TGTGCCAGCAGCCAAACAGGGGTTAGCAATCAGCCCCAGCATTTT. This encodes CASSQTGVSNQPQHF.

This clonotype was found a few times. The chain has TRBV13 and TRBJ2-5, with 8 bases matching TRBD2. The CDR3 covers 14 residues. Germline loops: CDR1 PRHDT, CDR2 FYEKMQ (reference sequence). V was pared by 5 bases and J by 10 bases, with 12 bases of the junction left unmatched. The CDR3 nucleotides read TGTGCCAGCAGCCTTAGCGGGGCGCTGGGGGGCCAGTACTTC. This translates into CASSLSGALGGQYF.

This clonotype was recorded a few times. The rearrangement links TRBV14 to TRBJ1-2, with D possibly matching TRBD1 (6 bases). The CDR3 runs 15 residues. Trimming left V 0 bases short and J 4 bases short, with 12 bases between. Germline CDR1 SGHDN, CDR2 FVKESK. The CDR3 nucleotides read TGTGCCAGCAGCCAAGAGTGGGGGCCGGCCTATGGCTACACCTTC. Its protein is CASSQEWGPAYGYTF.

A remark on this clonotype: This sequence may be a read error, since a much larger clone differs from it by one base. This chain joins TRBV5-1 and TRBJ1-4, with D possibly being TRBD1 (6 bases). Germline assignment: CDR1 SGHRS and CDR2 YFSETQ. V lost 0 bases, J lost 3 bases, and 12 bases lay in between. The CDR3 loop spans 16 amino acids. The CDR3 DNA is TGCGCCAGCAGCTTGGGGTACAGGGCGGCTAATGAAAAACTGTTTTTT. This encodes CASSLGYRAANEKLFF.

This clonotype was seen many times. V gene TRBV12-3 or TRBV12-4 combines with J gene TRBJ1-5; 7 bases line up with TRBD1. Trimming cost V 5 bases and J 6 bases; bases outside gene matches: 4. This CDR3 region has 13 residues. The CDR3 sequence: CASSPTGTQPQHF. The CDR3 DNA follows: TGTGCCAGCAGTCCGACAGGGACTCAGCCCCAGCATTTT.

The chain combines TRBV7-9 with TRBJ2-5; D gene uncertain. This CDR3 contains 17 residues. Germline CDR1 and CDR2: SEHNR and FQNEAQ (reference sequence). V lost 4 bases, J lost 0 bases, and 18 bases lay in between. This CDR3 is CASSSGLTHNHQETQYF. CDR3 DNA sequence: TGTGCCAGCAGCTCTGGATTAACTCACAATCACCAAGAGACCCAGTACTTC.

Only a few counts were recorded for this clonotype. The J gene is TRBJ1-1, the V gene TRBV2; D gene ambiguous. The V end lost 8 bases, the J end lost 3 bases, and 13 bases lay between the germline ends. The germline V gene encodes CDR1 SNHLY and CDR2 FYNNEI. The CDR3 covers 13 residues. CDR3 DNA: TGTGCCAGCTGGGGATCCGGGGACACTGAAGCTTTCTTT. It encodes CASWGSGDTEAFF.

Many counts were recorded for this clonotype. This sequence joins TRBV19 and TRBJ2-2; D gene unclear. The CDR3 contains 13 residues. Per the germline V gene, CDR1 is LNHDA and CDR2 is SQIVND (reference sequence). V shed 9 bases and J shed 5 bases, with 13 bases lying between them. The CDR3: CASSPTGTGELFF. The CDR3 DNA sequence: TGTGCCAGCAGCCCTACCGGGACCGGGGAGCTGTTTTTT. The whole variable domain, remainder taken from reference TRBV19 and TRBJ2-2, is DGGITQSPKYLFRKEGQNVTLSCEQNLNHDAMYWYRQDPGQGLRLIYYSQIVNDFQKGDIAEGYSVSREKKESFPLTVTSAQKNPTAFYLCASSPTGTGELFFGEGSRLTVL.

The chain couples TRBV6-6 to TRBJ1-5; 7 nucleotides agree with TRBD1. J gave up 0 bases and V 5 bases, and 4 bases lay outside the gene matches. The CDR3 loop spans 15 amino acids. Germline values: CDR1 MNHNY, CDR2 SVGAGI (reference sequence). CDR3: CASSTGEDSNQPQHF. The CDR3 DNA follows: TGTGCCAGCAGTACAGGGGAGGATAGCAATCAGCCCCAGCATTTT.

This clonotype was recorded once. Being one base from a much bigger clone, this may be a read error. The chain combines TRBV4-1 with TRBJ2-7, with D perhaps matching TRBD2 (6 bases). Per germline, CDR1 MGHRA and CDR2 YSYEKL. The V end was cut by 3 bases, the J end by 8 bases, with 17 bases between. The CDR3 totals 14 residues. CDR3 protein: CASSHAVEGYKQYF. CDR3 bases: TGCGCCAGCAGCCACGCCGTGGAGGGGTACAAGCAGTACTTC.

This chain joins TRBV30 and TRBJ2-1; TRBD2 might be the D (6 bases). Between the trimmed V and J ends, which lost 5 bases and 0 bases, there was a span of 14 bases. Germline CDR1 is GTSNPN and CDR2 is SVGIG (reference sequence). This CDR3 region has 15 residues. CDR3 sequence (DNA): TGTGCCTGGTTCCGGGACTTAGGCTCCTACAATGAGCAGTTCTTC. Translated, it gives CAWFRDLGSYNEQFF.

In regard to this clonotype: Being one base from a much bigger clone, this may be a read error. The gene calls are TRBV7-9 and TRBJ2-7; the match to TRBD1 covers 10 bases. The CDR3 runs to 16 residues. CDR1 and CDR2 (germline): SEHNR, FQNEAQ (reference sequence). Germline trimming cut 5 bases from V and 6 bases from J; bases unmatched to any gene: 13. The CDR3 region has the DNA TGTGCCAGCAGCCCCCCCGTCGACAGGGGGCTCAGCGAGCAGTACTTC. This translates into CASSPPVDRGLSEQYF.

This clonotype was seen more than once but under ten times. The V and J genes are TRBV7-8 and TRBJ2-3, with TRBD1 identical over 11 bases. The CDR3 has 15 residues. Germline V CDR1 and CDR2: SGHVS, FQNEAQ. V shed 4 bases and J 5 bases; nucleotides not matched to a gene: 5. The CDR3 sequence is CASSSGQGGRDTQYF. CDR3 in DNA: TGTGCCAGCAGCTCGGGACAGGGGGGCCGAGATACGCAGTATTTT. Variable domain in full (rest from reference TRBV7-8 and TRBJ2-3): GAGVSQSPRYKVAKRGQDVALRCDPISGHVSLFWYQQALGQGPEFLTYFQNEAQLDKSGLPSDRFFAERPEGSVSTLKIQRTQQEDSAVYLCASSSGQGGRDTQYFGPGTRLTVL.

The sample holds many counts of this clonotype. This chain joins TRBV24-1 and TRBJ2-2; unclear D gene. The germline V and J ends were trimmed by 5 bases and 5 bases, with 5 bases remaining between them. The germline V gene has CDR1 KGHDR and CDR2 SFDVKD. The CDR3 has 12 amino acids. The CDR3 region has the DNA TGTGCCACCAGTGGAGGAACCGGGGAGCTGTTTTTT. Its protein is CATSGGTGELFF.

This clonotype came up a few times. The CDR3 loop is CSAPATNPYNEQFF. The CDR3 DNA sequence: TGCAGTGCTCCTGCTACGAATCCCTACAATGAGCAGTTCTTC. The chain recombines TRBV20-1 with TRBJ2-1, with D hard to call. The CDR3 is 14 residues long. Per the germline V gene, CDR1 is DFQATT and CDR2 is SNEGSKA (reference sequence). Trimming took off 5 bases at V and 2 bases at J, with 13 bases between the two ends.

In its sample, this clonotype was seen many times. The chain joins TRBV5-6 to TRBJ2-5, with TRBD2 as a possible D gene (7 bases). The length of the CDR3 is 14 residues. Germline V gives CDR1 SGHDT, CDR2 YYEEEE. V was trimmed by 4 bases and J by 5 bases, leaving 15 bases between them. CDR3 nucleotide sequence: TGTGCCAGCAGCCTGGGGGGGGCCGAGGAGACCCAGTACTTC. Translated, it gives CASSLGGAEETQYF.

J is TRBJ1-5 and V is TRBV9, with D tentatively TRBD1 (6 bases). The CDR3 totals 14 residues. The V gene lost 0 bases and the J gene lost 5 bases, with 9 bases spanning the gap. Germline V gene sequence: CDR1 SGDLS, CDR2 YYNGEE. For the CDR3, the DNA is TGTGCCAGCAGCGTAGGAGGGGGTGATCAGCCCCAGCATTTT. This sequence encodes CASSVGGGDQPQHF.

The gene calls are TRBV4-3 and TRBJ1-4; D unresolved. CDR1 is LGHNA and CDR2 is YSLEER in the germline V gene. The CDR3 loop spans 18 amino acids. V lost 0 bases to trimming and J lost 3 bases, with 17 bases between them. The CDR3 region has the DNA TGCGCCAGCAGCCAAGATGGGCAGCGCCCACGAGCTAATGAAAAACTGTTTTTT. Protein: CASSQDGQRPRANEKLFF.

This clonotype was seen only a few times. This chain joins TRBV27 and TRBJ1-5; D is possibly TRBD1 (5 bases). The V end was cut by 2 bases, the J end by 6 bases, with 11 bases between. The germline V gene has CDR1 MNHEY and CDR2 SMNVEV (reference sequence). The length of the CDR3 is 14 residues. The CDR3 loop is CASSLLQGIQPQHF. The CDR3 bases are TGTGCCAGCAGTTTACTCCAGGGTATTCAGCCCCAGCATTTT.

As for this clonotype: Just one base apart from a much larger clone, this may be a read error. The chain recombines TRBV6-6 with TRBJ2-1; 7 bases are shared with TRBD1. The CDR3 is 16 residues long. Germline V gene sequence: CDR1 MNHNY, CDR2 SVGAGI (reference sequence). The CDR3 DNA is TGTGCCGGCAGTTTCGGAACAGGGGTAGTTGGGGATGAGCAGTTCTTC. This gives the protein CAGSFGTGVVGDEQFF.

This clonotype showed up just a few times. V and J are TRBV19 and TRBJ2-7; 7 bases match TRBD1. From germline, CDR1 is LNHDA and CDR2 SQIVND (reference sequence). The V gene end was trimmed by 9 bases and the J gene end by 3 bases; junction bases not matched to a gene: 8. This CDR3 comprises 13 residues. In DNA, the CDR3 is TGTGCCAGCTCCGGGACAGCAGACTACGAGCAGTACTTC. Encoded protein: CASSGTADYEQYF.

This clonotype was detected only a few times. The chain combines TRBV28 with TRBJ2-1, with a tentative D call TRBD2 (6 bases). The V end was cut by 6 bases, the J end by 6 bases, with 12 bases between. CDR1 and CDR2 (germline): MDHEN, SYDVKM. This CDR3 contains 13 residues. CDR3 DNA: TGTGCCAGCAGCGCCCGGACTACCAATGAGCAGTTCTTC. Translating it yields CASSARTTNEQFF.

This clonotype is a singleton in its sample. A read error may explain this, as a much larger clone is one base away. The rearrangement uses TRBV6-6 and TRBJ2-3; the D is unclear. The CDR3 covers 15 residues. Germline V lookup: CDR1 MNHNY, CDR2 SVGAGI (reference sequence). CDR3 protein: CVSSYSVGGTDTQYF. DNA for the CDR3: TGTGTCAGCAGTTACTCGGTCGGAGGCACAGATACGCAGTATTTT.